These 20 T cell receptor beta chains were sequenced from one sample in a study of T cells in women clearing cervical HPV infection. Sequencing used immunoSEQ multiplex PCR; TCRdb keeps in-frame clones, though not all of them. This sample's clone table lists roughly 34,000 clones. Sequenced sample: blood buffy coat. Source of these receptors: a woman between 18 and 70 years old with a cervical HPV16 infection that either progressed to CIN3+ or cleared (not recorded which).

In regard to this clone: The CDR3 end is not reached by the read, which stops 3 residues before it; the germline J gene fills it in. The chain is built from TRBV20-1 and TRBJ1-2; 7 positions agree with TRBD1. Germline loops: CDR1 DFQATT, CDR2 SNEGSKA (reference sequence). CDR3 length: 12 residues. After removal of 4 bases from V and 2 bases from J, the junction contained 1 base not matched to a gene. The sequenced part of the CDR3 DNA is TGCAGTGCTATGACAGGGAACTATGGC. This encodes CSAMTGNYG. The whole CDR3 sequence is CSAMTGNYGYTF.

Incomplete CDR3 DNA: TGCGCCAGCAGTGAGCCAGCGGGGCTATACAATGAG. Protein product: CASSEPAGLYNE. The whole CDR3 reads CASSEPAGLYNEQFF. This chain links TRBV10-2 with TRBJ2-1; TRBD2 aligns across 7 bases. The sequenced fragment ends 3 residues before the CDR3 boundary, so the rest is inferred from the germline J gene. The CDR3 consists of 15 residues. With V trimmed by 2 bases and J by 4 bases, 5 bases remained unmatched. CDR1 is WSHSY, CDR2 SAAADI, per germline.

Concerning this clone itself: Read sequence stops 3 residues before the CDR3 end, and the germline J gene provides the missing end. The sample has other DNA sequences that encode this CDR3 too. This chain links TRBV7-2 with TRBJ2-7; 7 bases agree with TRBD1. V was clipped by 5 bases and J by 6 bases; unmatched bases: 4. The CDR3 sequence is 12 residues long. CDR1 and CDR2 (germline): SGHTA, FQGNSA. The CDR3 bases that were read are TGTGCCAGCAGCCTAGGGACAGTCGAG. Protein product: CASSLGTVE. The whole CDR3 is CASSLGTVEQYF.

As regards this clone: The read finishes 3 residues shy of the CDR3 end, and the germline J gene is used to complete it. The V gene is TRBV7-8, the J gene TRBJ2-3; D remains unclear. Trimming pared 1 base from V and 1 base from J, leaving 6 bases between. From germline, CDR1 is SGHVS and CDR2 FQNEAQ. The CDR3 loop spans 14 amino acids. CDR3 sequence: CASSLDRGTDTQYF. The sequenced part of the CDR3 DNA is TGTGCCAGCAGCTTAGATCGGGGCACAGATACG.

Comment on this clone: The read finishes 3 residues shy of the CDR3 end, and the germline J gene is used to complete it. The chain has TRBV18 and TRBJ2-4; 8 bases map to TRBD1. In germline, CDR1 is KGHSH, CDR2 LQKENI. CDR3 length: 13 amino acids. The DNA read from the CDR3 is TGTGCCAGCTCAGACGACAGGGGCTCTGGT. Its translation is CASSDDRGSG. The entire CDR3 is CASSDDRGSGQYF.

CDR3 sequence reads: CASSGLGGSNYGQYF. The sequenced part of the CDR3 DNA is TGTGCCAGCAGCGGACTGGGGGGATCGAACTATGGT. V and J are TRBV7-2 and TRBJ2-4; a possible D gene is TRBD2 (6 bases). The read ends 3 residues shy of where the CDR3 ends; the end is completed using the germline J gene. CDR3 length: 15 amino acids. CDR1 SGHTA and CDR2 FQGNSA come from the germline V gene.

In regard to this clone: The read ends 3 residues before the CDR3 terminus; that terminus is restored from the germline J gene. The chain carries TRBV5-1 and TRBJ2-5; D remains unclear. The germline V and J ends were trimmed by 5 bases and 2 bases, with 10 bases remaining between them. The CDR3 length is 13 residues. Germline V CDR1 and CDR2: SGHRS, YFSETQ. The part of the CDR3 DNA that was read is TGCGCCAGCAGTATACAGATTCAAGAGACC. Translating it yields CASSIQIQET. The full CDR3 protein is CASSIQIQETQYF.

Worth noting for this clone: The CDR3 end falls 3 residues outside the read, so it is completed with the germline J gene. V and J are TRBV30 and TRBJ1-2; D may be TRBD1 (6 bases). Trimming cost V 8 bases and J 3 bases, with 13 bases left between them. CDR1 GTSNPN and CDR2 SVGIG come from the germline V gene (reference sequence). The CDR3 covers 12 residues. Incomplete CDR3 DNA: TGTGCCGGTGACAGGACCTACTATGGC. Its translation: CAGDRTYYG. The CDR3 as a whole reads CAGDRTYYGYTF.

The DNA read from the CDR3 is TGTGCCAGCAGTGCAGGGGGTCGGGGC. Translated: CASSAGGRG. The CDR3 in its entirety is CASSAGGRGYTF. V usage is TRBV2 and J usage is TRBJ1-2; 7 bases agree with TRBD1. The read falls 3 residues short of the CDR3 end, and the missing part is taken from the germline J gene. CDR1 is SNHLY, CDR2 FYNNEI, per germline. The CDR3 contains 12 residues.

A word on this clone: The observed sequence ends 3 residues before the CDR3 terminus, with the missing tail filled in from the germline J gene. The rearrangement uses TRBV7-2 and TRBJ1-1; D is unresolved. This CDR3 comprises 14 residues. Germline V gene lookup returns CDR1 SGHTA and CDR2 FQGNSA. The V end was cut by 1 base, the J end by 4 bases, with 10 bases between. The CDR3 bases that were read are TGTGCCAGCAGCTTAGGTTCCGGGTTCACTGAA. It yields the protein CASSLGSGFTE. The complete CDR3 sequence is CASSLGSGFTEAFF.

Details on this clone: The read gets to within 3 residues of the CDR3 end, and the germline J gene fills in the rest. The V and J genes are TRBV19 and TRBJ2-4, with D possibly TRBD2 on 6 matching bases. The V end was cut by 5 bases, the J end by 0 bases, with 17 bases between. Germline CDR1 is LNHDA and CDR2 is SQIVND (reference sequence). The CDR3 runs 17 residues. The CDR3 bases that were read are TGTGCCAGTAGTCACGGGGGACTGAACTTAGCCAAAAACATT. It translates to CASSHGGLNLAKNI. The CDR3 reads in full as CASSHGGLNLAKNIQYF.

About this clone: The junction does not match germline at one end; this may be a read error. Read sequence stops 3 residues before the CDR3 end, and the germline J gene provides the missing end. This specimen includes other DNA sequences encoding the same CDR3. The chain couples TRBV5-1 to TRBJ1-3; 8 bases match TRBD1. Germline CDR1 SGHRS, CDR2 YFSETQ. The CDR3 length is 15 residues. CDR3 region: CASSLTTGAGNTIYF. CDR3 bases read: TGCGCCAGCAGCTTGACGACAGGGGCTGGAAACACG.

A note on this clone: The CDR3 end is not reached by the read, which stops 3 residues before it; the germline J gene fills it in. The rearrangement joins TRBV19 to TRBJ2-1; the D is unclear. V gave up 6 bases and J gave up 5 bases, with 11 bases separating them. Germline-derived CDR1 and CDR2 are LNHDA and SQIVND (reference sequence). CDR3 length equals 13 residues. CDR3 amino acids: CASRGSGNNEQFF. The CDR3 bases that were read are TGTGCCAGTAGGGGCAGTGGCAACAATGAG.

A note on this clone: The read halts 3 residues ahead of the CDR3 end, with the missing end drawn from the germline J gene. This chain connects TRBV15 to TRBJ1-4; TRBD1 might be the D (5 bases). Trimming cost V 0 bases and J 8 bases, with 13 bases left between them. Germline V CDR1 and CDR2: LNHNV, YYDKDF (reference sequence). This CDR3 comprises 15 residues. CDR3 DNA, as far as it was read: TGTGCCACCAGCAGAGATCTTAGGGGAGGAGAAAAA. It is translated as CATSRDLRGGEK. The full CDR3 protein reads CATSRDLRGGEKLFF.

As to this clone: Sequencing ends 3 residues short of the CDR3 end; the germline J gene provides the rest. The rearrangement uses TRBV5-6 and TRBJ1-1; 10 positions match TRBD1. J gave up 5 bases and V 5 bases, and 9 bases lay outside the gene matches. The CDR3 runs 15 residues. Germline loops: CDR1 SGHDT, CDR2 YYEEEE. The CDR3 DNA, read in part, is TGTGCCAGCAGTTCGACAGGGGGCGCTTGGACTGAA. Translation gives CASSSTGGAWTE. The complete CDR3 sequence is CASSSTGGAWTEAFF.

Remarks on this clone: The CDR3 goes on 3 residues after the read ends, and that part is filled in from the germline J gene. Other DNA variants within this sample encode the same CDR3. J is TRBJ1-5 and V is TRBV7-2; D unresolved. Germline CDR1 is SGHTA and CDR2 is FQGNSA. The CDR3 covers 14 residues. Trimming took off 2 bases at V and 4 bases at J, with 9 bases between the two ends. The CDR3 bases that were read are TGTGCCAGCAGCTTAAGGCAAGGGAATCAGCCC. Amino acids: CASSLRQGNQP. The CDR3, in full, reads CASSLRQGNQPQHF.

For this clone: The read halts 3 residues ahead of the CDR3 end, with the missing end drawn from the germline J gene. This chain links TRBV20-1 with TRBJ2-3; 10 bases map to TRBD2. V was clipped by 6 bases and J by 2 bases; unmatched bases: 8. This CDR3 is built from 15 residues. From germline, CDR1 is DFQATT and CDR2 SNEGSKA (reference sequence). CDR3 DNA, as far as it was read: TGCAGTGCGCCTCCGACTAGCGGGTTCACAGATACG. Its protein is CSAPPTSGFTDT. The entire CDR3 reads CSAPPTSGFTDTQYF.

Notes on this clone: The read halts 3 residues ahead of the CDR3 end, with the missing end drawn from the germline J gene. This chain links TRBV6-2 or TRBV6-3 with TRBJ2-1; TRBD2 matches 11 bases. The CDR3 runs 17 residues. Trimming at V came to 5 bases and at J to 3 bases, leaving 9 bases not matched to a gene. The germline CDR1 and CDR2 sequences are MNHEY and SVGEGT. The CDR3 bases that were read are TGTGCCAGCAGTATAAAAGGAACTAGCGGGGGCTACAATGAG. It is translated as CASSIKGTSGGYNE. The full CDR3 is CASSIKGTSGGYNEQFF.

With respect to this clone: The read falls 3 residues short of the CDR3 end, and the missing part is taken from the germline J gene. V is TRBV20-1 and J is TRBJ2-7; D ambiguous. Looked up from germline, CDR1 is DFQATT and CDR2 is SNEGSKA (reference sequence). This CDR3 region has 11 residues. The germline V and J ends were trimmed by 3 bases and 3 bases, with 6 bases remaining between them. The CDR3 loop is CSARTYYEQYF. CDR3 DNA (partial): TGCAGTGCTAGGACTTACTACGAG.

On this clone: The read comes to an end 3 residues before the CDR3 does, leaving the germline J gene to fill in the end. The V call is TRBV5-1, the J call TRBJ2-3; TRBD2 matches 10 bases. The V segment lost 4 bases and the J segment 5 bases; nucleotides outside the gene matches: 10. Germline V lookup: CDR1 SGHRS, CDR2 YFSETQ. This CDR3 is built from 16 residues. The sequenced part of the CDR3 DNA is TGCGCCAGCAGCACGCGACTAGCGGGCGGAGGAGATACG. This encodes CASSTRLAGGGDT. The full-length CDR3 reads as CASSTRLAGGGDTQYF.